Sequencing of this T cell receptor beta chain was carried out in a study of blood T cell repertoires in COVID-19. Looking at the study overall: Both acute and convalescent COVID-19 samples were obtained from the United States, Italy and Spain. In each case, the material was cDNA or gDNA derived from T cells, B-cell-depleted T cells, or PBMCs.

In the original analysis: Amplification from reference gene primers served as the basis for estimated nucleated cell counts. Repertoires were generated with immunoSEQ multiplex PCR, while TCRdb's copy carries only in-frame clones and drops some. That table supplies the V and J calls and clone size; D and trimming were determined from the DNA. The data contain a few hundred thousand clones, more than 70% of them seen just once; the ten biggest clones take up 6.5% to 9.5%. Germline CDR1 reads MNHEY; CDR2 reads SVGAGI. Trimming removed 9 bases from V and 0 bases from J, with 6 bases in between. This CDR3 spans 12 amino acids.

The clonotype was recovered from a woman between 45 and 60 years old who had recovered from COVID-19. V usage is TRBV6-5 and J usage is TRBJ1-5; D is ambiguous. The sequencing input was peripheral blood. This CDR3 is CASRDSNQPQHF. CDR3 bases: TGTGCCAGTCGCGATAGCAATCAGCCCCAGCATTTT.